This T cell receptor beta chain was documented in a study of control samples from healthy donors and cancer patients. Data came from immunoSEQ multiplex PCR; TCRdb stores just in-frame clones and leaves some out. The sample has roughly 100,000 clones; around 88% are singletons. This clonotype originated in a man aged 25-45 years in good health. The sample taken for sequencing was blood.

Written as DNA, the CDR3 is TGTGCCAGCAGCCGGCGGAACGGCTACGAGCAGTACTTC. Protein sequence: CASSRRNGYEQYF. The chain joins TRBV27 to TRBJ2-7; D gene unclear. The CDR3 loop spans 13 amino acids. Germline V gene lookup returns CDR1 MNHEY and CDR2 SMNVEV (reference sequence). V was pared by 6 bases and J by 3 bases, with 12 bases between.